This TCR beta chain came from a study of shared clonotypes between healthy human individuals (TCRdb year 2020). Notes on the research overall: Three men and two women, aged 18 to 49 years, made up the cohort. Blood TCR repertoires of roughly five healthy adults were deeply sequenced to estimate repertoire size and the extent of clonotype sharing between individuals. For each donor, CD4 naive and CD4 memory were each run on three plates, CD8 naive on two plates, and CD8 memory on one plate. Different laboratories and diverse techniques were used to prepare libraries and sequence TCR repertoires, to increase sequencing depth and limit assay-specific biases. Leukapheresis yielded between about 0.9 and 10 billion PBMCs per donor. The full study reports these points: Incomplete sequencing was indicated by rarefaction of sorted-subset datasets, despite the large sequencing depth. Pairwise subsampling led to the expectation that sequencing depth would affect the degree of clonotype sharing among donors. About 5% of naive CD4, roughly 3.5% of naive CD8, 2.3% of memory CD4, and about 0.4% of memory CD8 clonotypes were shared across several donors. Naive subsets generally had larger estimated clonotype richness than memory subsets did. The small number of donors limited the genetic and exposure-history diversity represented. Higher generation probabilities were observed for clonotypes shared by all four sorted-subset donors than for non-shared clonotypes. Sampling was limited to blood, and TCR repertoires in tissue likely differ from TCR repertoires in blood.

Concerning this clone itself: It has no known antigen specificity. No base quality values were provided; no much bigger clone lies one nucleotide off.

Germline trimming: 4 bases from V, 7 bases from J; junction bases outside gene matches: 12. CDR1 and CDR2 are drawn from the germline V gene (reference sequence): MNHEY, SMNVEV. The CDR3 starts with the cysteine, ends with the phenylalanine, and has 15 residues. Left in the record is the CDR3 DNA by itself, 45 bases read in frame from the first base. CD8 naive samples were CD45RO-negative cells positively selected for CCR7, giving a CD45RA+CCR7+ population that excluded TemRA cells. The donors were healthy, HIV-negative adults who had no recently reported acute infections or vaccinations. All donors were Caucasian adults living in Nashville, Tennessee, USA. Blood was collected by leukapheresis, and PBMCs were isolated by Ficoll-Histopaque density gradient centrifugation and then cryopreserved in liquid nitrogen vapor phase. Analytical flow cytometry was used to check the purity and quantity of every magnetically sorted T cell population. Genomic DNA was isolated from each sorted fraction and quantified by UV absorbance on a Nanodrop 2000c.

Using the deep immunoSEQ assay, multiplex PCR amplified TCR CDR3 regions from genomic DNA. For each cell subset, the extracted genomic DNA was distributed evenly across all wells of several immunoSEQ 96-well plates, and each plate served as one replicate. For sorted subsets, around 200 ng genomic DNA, equal to some 30,000 T cell genomes, was loaded into each replicate PCR. The purified libraries were quantified using a Qubit 3.0 fluorometer, sized with a Bioanalyzer 2100, and then quantified again using the KAPA Library Quantification kit. Every immunoSEQ 96-well plate was sequenced on a dedicated single-read 150-cycle Illumina NextSeq 550 flow cell. The paper's processing steps were these. Because the immunoSEQ output included only junctional sequences and no quality scores, the filtering could not be the same as the filtering used for full-length reads. Sequences were annotated with PyIR, a Python wrapper for IgBLAST v1.9, using IMGT germline references to assign V/J genes and CDR3. Reads were filtered out if the reads had weak V/J assignments (E-value above 1e-6), no CDR3, stop codons, out-of-frame junctions, or ambiguous translated residues. A V3J clonotype was defined by an identical inferred V gene, J gene, and CDR3 amino acid sequence. Percentage overlap between repertoires was computed as shared unique clonotypes divided by the size of the smaller repertoire. RTK rarefaction, the Chao1 estimator, and Recon v2.1 estimates of unobserved clonotypes were used to assess repertoire richness. For all TCRbeta clonotypes obtained by the gDNA method from several donors, generation probabilities were computed with OLGA. Here the immuneACCESS table is served through TCRdb, limited to in-frame sequences with V and J called. Missing clones are a known gap in these copies; in checked studies unresolved V genes cover under half, and the rest lacks a known reason. V and J calls and clone size are given by that table; D and trimming were obtained from the DNA. The sample records some 2.1 million clones, 93% of which are singletons. About 1.7% of the sample comes from the top ten.

The sample was naive CD8+ T cells from PBMCs. The cell subset or site label of this sample denotes: CD45RA+CCR7+. The sequence was collected from a man aged 18 to 29 in good health. Some clones in this sample may be carry-over from other donors' samples. This chain joins TRBV27 to TRBJ1-1; 7 nucleotides in the junction match TRBD1. The CDR3 loop reads CASSSLRGEHYEAFF. The bases are TGTGCCAGCAGTTCCCTCAGGGGGGAACACTATGAAGCTTTCTTT.